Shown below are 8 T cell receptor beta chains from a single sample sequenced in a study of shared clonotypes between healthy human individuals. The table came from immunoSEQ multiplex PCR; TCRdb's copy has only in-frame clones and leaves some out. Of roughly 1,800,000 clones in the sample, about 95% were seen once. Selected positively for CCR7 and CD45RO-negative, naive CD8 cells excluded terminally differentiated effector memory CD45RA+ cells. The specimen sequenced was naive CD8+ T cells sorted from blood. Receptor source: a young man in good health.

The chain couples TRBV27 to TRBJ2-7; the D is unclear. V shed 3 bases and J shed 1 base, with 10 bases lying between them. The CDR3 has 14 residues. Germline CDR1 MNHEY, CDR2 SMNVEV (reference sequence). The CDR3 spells CASSFGVGSYEQYF. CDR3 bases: TGTGCCAGCAGTTTTGGGGTCGGGTCCTACGAGCAGTACTTC.

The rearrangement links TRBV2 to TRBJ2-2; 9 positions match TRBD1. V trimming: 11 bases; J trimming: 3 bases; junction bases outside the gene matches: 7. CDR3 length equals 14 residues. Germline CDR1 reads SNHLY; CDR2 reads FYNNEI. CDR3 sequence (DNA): TGTGCCGGCAACAGGGGGCACGACACCGGGGAGCTGTTTTTT. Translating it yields CAGNRGHDTGELFF. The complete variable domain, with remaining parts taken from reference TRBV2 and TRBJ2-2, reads EPEVTQTPSHQVTQMGQEVILRCVPISNHLYFYWYRQILGQKVEFLVSFYNNEISEKSEIFDDQFSVERPDGSNFTLKIRSTKLEDSAMYFCAGNRGHDTGELFFGEGSRLTVL.

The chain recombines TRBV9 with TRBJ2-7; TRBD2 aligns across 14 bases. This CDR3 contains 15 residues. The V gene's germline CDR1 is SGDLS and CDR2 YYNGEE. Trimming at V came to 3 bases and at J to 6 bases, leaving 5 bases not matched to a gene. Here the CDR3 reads CASSGGTSGSSEQYF. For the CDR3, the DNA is TGTGCCAGCAGCGGAGGGACTAGCGGGAGTAGCGAGCAGTACTTC.

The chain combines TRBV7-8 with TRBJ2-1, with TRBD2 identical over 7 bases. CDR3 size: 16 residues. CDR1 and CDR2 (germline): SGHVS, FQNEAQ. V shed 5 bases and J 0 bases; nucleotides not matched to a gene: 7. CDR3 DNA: TGTGCCAGCAGCGGTAGCGGGTTACGCTCCTACAATGAGCAGTTCTTC. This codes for CASSGSGLRSYNEQFF. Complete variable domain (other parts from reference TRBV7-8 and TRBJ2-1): GAGVSQSPRYKVAKRGQDVALRCDPISGHVSLFWYQQALGQGPEFLTYFQNEAQLDKSGLPSDRFFAERPEGSVSTLKIQRTQQEDSAVYLCASSGSGLRSYNEQFFGPGTRLTVL.

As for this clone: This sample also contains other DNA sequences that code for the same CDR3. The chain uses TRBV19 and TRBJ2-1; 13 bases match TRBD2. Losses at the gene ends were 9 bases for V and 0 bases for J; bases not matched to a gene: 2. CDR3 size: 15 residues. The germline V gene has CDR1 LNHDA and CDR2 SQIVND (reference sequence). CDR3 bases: TGTGCCAGCAGGACTAGCGGGAGCTCCTACAATGAGCAGTTCTTC. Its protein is CASRTSGSSYNEQFF.

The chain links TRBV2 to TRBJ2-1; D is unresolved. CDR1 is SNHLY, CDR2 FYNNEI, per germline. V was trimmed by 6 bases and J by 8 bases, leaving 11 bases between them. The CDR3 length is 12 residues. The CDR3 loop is CASRGIIDEQFF. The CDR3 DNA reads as TGTGCCAGCAGAGGGATAATCGATGAGCAGTTCTTC.

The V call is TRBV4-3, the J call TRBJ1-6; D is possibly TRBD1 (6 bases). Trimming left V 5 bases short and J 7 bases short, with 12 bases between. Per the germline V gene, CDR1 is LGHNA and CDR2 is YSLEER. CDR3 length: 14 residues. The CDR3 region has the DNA TGCGCCAGCAGCTGGGCAGGGGACAATTCACCCCTCCACTTT. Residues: CASSWAGDNSPLHF.

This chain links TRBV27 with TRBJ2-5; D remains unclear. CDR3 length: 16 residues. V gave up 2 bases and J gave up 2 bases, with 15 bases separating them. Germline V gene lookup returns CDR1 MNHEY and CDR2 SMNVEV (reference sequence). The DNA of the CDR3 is TGTGCCAGCAGTTTAGTGGACGGAGCCGATCAAGAGACCCAGTACTTC. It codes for CASSLVDGADQETQYF.